This T cell receptor beta chain was found in a study of blood T cells in healthy people across ages. Broader study findings: Leaving the PBMCs unsorted stopped any conclusive comparison of naive versus antigen-experienced cells. Per million T cells, TCR beta diversity dropped about linearly as age rose.

Then a second PCR, running about 7 to 11 cycles, was carried out with a sample-barcoded 5' primer and a J-beta primer mix. Through a template-switch adaptor with 12 random nucleotides, each cDNA molecule received a tag. TCRdb itself ran the 5' RACE reads through MiXCR, one entry per CDR3 protein. The table records approximately 1,000,000 distinct CDR3 sequences, around 43% of them present only once. After removal of 6 bases from V and 5 bases from J, the junction contained 6 bases not matched to a gene. The V gene's germline CDR1 is ENHRY and CDR2 SYGVKD. There are 16 residues in the CDR3. This clonotype appeared a few times. Its antigen is unidentified.

This TCR was recovered from a woman aged 55 to 70 in good health. The sequenced material came from blood. The chain carries TRBV10-3 and TRBJ2-1; TRBD2 matches 14 bases. The CDR3 nucleotides read TGTGCCATCAGGGATGGGACTAGCGGGAGAAACAATGAGCAGTTCTTC. As protein: CAIRDGTSGRNNEQFF.